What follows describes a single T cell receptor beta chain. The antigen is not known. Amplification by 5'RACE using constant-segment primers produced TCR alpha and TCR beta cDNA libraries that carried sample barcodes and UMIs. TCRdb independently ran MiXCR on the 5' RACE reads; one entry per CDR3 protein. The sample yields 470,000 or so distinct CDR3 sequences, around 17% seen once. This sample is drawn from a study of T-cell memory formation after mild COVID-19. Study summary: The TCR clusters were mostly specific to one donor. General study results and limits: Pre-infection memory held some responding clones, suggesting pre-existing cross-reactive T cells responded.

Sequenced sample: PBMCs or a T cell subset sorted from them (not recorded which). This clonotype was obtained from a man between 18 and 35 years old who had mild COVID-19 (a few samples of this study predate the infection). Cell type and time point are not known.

In DNA form, the CDR3 reads TGTGCCAGCAGTTTATGGATGGGGGGGGGCCAAGAGACCCAGTACTTC. Translation: CASSLWMGGGQETQYF. The chain is built from TRBV27 and TRBJ2-5; 7 nucleotides agree with TRBD2. Germline CDR1 and CDR2: MNHEY and SMNVEV (reference sequence). V was clipped by 1 base and J by 1 base; unmatched bases: 6. This CDR3 region has 16 residues.